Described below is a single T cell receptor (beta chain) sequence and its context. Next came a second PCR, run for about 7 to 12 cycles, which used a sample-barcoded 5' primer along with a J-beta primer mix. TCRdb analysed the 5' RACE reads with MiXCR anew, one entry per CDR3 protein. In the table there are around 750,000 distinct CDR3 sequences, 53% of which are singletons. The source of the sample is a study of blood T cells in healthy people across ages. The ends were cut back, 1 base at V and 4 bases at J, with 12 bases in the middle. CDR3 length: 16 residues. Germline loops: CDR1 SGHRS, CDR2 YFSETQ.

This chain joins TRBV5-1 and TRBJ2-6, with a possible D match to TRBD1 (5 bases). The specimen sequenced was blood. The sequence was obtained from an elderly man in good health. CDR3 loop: CASSLSLTAGANVLTF. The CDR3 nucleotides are TGCGCCAGCAGCTTGTCTTTGACAGCAGGGGCCAACGTCCTGACTTTC.